A single sample gave rise to the 12 T cell receptor beta chains below, sequenced in a study of cytomegalovirus exposure and HLA in healthy donors. Assay used: immunoSEQ multiplex PCR; TCRdb lists only in-frame clones, some missing. Counted here are roughly 300,000 clones, approximately 90% occurring once; the ten biggest clones make up more than 0.9%. The sample was PBMCs. The receptor source for this set is a woman in her twenties or thirties in good health and CMV-seropositive.

The CDR3 DNA follows: TGTGCCAGCTCACCGAGGACAGGGATAGACTACGAGCAGTACTTC. Translated, it gives CASSPRTGIDYEQYF. This chain links TRBV18 with TRBJ2-7; TRBD1 matches 8 bases. This CDR3 is built from 15 residues. With V trimmed by 3 bases and J by 3 bases, 7 bases remained unmatched. Germline V gene sequence: CDR1 KGHSH, CDR2 LQKENI.

As DNA, the CDR3 is TGCGCCAGCAGAGGGGACCCTGGAAACACCATATATTTT. It translates to CASRGDPGNTIYF. V is TRBV5-1 and J is TRBJ1-3; D may be TRBD1 (5 bases). Germline CDR1 is SGHRS and CDR2 is YFSETQ. This CDR3 is built from 13 residues. The germline V and J ends were trimmed by 5 bases and 2 bases, with 8 bases remaining between them.

The rearrangement joins TRBV28 to TRBJ1-4; D call uncertain. Germline CDR1 reads MDHEN; CDR2 reads SYDVKM. V was cut by 5 bases and J by 2 bases, with 15 bases left in between. This CDR3 is built from 16 residues. The CDR3: CASSPLLSWTNEKLFF. For the CDR3, the DNA is TGTGCCAGCAGTCCATTATTGTCTTGGACTAATGAAAAACTGTTTTTT.

This clone turned up a few times. The chain employs TRBV27 and TRBJ1-2; D unresolved. V was shortened by 4 bases and J by 6 bases, with 21 bases between the two germline ends. The length of the CDR3 is 16 residues. The germline V gene has CDR1 MNHEY and CDR2 SMNVEV (reference sequence). CDR3 nucleotide sequence: TGTGCCAGCAGTTACCTCGGGGAGGGCTCTTCCGATGGCTACACCTTC. Encoded protein: CASSYLGEGSSDGYTF.

This chain uses TRBV4-1 with TRBJ2-3; 8 nucleotides match TRBD1. The germline V gene has CDR1 MGHRA and CDR2 YSYEKL. V lost 3 bases and J lost 3; bases outside the gene matches: 5. The CDR3 has 15 amino acids. In nucleotides, the CDR3 is TGCGCCAGCAGCCAGCTTACAGGGGGGACAGATACGCAGTATTTT. Its translation: CASSQLTGGTDTQYF.

This rearrangement joins TRBV7-8 to TRBJ2-5; D might be TRBD2 (5 bases). The CDR3 length is 13 residues. CDR1 is SGHVS and CDR2 is FQNEAQ in the germline V gene. V shed 4 bases and J shed 3 bases, with 9 bases lying between them. The CDR3 reads CASSSGVKETQYF. CDR3 coding DNA: TGTGCCAGCAGCTCCGGGGTGAAAGAGACCCAGTACTTC.

The rearrangement uses TRBV7-2 and TRBJ2-3; D is undetermined. Looked up from germline, CDR1 is SGHTA and CDR2 is FQGNSA. The CDR3 loop spans 13 amino acids. Trimming shortened V by 1 base and J by 6 bases, and 8 bases separated the two germline ends. CDR3 DNA sequence: TGTGCCAGCAGCTTAGGGTTTGGGGATACGCAGTATTTT. Encoded protein: CASSLGFGDTQYF.

The genes are TRBV11-3 and TRBJ1-2; D not resolved. The germline V gene encodes CDR1 SGHNT and CDR2 YENEEA. Trimming shortened V by 4 bases and J by 3 bases, and 6 bases separated the two germline ends. This CDR3 has 12 amino acids. The CDR3 reads CASSSPDYGYTF. As DNA, the CDR3 is TGTGCCAGCAGCTCCCCCGACTATGGCTACACCTTC.

As to this clone: The same CDR3 is also encoded by other DNA sequences in this sample. The chain combines TRBV6-1 with TRBJ2-3, with TRBD2 matching 12 bases. There are 15 residues in the CDR3. The trim removed 6 bases at V and 3 bases at J, leaving 4 bases unmatched. Germline-derived CDR1 and CDR2 are MNHNS and SASEGT. This chain's CDR3 is CASSPLAGGTDTQYF. In nucleotides, the CDR3 is TGTGCCAGCAGCCCACTAGCGGGAGGTACAGATACGCAGTATTTT.

The rearrangement links TRBV6-6 to TRBJ2-7; D gene ambiguous. CDR3 length equals 12 residues. Germline-derived CDR1 and CDR2 are MNHNY and SVGAGI (reference sequence). V shed 5 bases and J shed 7 bases, with 12 bases lying between them. CDR3 sequence: CASSLPAREQYF. The CDR3 coding sequence is TGTGCCAGCAGTCTACCCGCCCGGGAGCAGTACTTC.

The chain links TRBV4-1 to TRBJ2-2; 11 nucleotides line up with TRBD1. The V and J ends lost 3 bases and 4 bases, in that order; junction bases with no gene match: 7. Germline-derived CDR1 and CDR2 are MGHRA and YSYEKL. The CDR3 contains 17 residues. The CDR3 DNA is TGCGCCAGCAGCCATAGGGACAGGGGGACGGGCACCGGGGAGCTGTTTTTT. It codes for CASSHRDRGTGTGELFF.

This sequence joins TRBV4-3 and TRBJ2-2; TRBD2 matches at 11 bases. Germline trimming cut 0 bases from V and 2 bases from J; bases unmatched to any gene: 11. There are 20 residues in the CDR3. Germline CDR1 LGHNA, CDR2 YSLEER. CDR3 loop: CASSQEVLASGGLNTGELFF. In DNA form, the CDR3 reads TGCGCCAGCAGCCAAGAAGTTTTGGCTAGCGGGGGGCTAAACACCGGGGAGCTGTTTTTT.